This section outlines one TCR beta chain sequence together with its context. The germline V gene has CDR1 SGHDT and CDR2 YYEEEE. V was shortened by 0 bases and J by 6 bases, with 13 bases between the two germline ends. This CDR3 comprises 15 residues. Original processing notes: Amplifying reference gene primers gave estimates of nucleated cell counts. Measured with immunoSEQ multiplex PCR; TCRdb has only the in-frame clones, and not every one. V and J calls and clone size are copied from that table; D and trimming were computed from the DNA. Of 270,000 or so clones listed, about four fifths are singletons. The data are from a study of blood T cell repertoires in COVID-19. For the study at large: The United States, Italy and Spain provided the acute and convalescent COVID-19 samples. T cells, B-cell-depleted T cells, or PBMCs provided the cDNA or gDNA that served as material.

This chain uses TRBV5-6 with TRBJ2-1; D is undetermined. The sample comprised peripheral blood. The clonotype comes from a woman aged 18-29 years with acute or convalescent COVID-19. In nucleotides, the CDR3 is TGTGCCAGCAGCTTGGGGTGGGCCCATCGCAATGAGCAGTTCTTC. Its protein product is CASSLGWAHRNEQFF.